This passage covers 26 T cell receptor beta chains from one sample sequenced in a study of tumor and adjacent non-tumor tissue in lung cancer. The template was RNA from unsorted bulk tissue. The library came from three nested PCR rounds adapted from ARM-PCR protocols. TCRdb re-derived calls from the multiplex PCR reads in MiXCR, one entry per CDR3 protein. This table holds 120,000 or so distinct CDR3 sequences, about 66% found once. Material for sequencing was lung tumor tissue. All receptors come from a man aged 25 to 40 with non-small cell lung cancer.

This chain uses TRBV11-2 with TRBJ2-3; the D gene is possibly TRBD2 (6 bases). The ends were cut back, 3 bases at V and 7 bases at J, with 14 bases in the middle. The CDR3 is 14 residues long. The germline gives CDR1 SGHAT, CDR2 FQNNGV. CDR3 in amino acids: CASSFRLATNTQYF. As DNA, the CDR3 is TGTGCCAGCAGCTTTAGGCTAGCGACAAATACGCAGTATTTT.

Remarks on this clonotype: A much larger clone lies one base from this, so it may be a read error. The chain joins TRBV13 to TRBJ1-1; 8 bases map to TRBD1. This CDR3 has 15 residues. V dropped 7 bases and J dropped 1; count of bases not matched to a gene: 8. The germline V gene has CDR1 PRHDT and CDR2 FYEKMQ (reference sequence). As DNA, the CDR3 is TGTGCCAGCAACACGCGACAGGGGACGAACACTGAAGCTTTCTTT. Translating gives CASNTRQGTNTEAFF.

This clonotype has a count of ten or more. This chain connects TRBV20-1 to TRBJ2-3; the match to TRBD2 covers 12 bases. CDR1 and CDR2 (germline): DFQATT, SNEGSKA (reference sequence). The CDR3 runs 16 residues. Losses at the gene ends were 3 bases for V and 5 bases for J; bases not matched to a gene: 9. The CDR3 DNA reads TGCAGTGCTAGCTTGTTAGCTAGCGGGAGGGAAGATACGCAGTATTTT. This codes for CSASLLASGREDTQYF.

A remark on this clonotype: A read error may account for a junction end that differs from germline. The rearrangement uses TRBV28 and TRBJ1-4; possible D gene TRBD1, 5 bases. The CDR3 is 14 residues long. The germline CDR1 and CDR2 sequences are MDHEN and SYDVKM. The CDR3 is CASTALTDNEKLIF. CDR3 bases: TGTGCCAGCACCGCCCTGACAGATAATGAAAAATTGATTTTT.

Concerning this clonotype itself: This could be a read error, since a much larger clone is one nucleotide away. The J gene is TRBJ1-3, the V gene TRBV6-5; D is perhaps TRBD1 (6 bases). CDR1 and CDR2 from the germline V gene are MNHEY and SVGAGI. The CDR3 spans 18 residues. The CDR3 here is CASIKQGRPIGSANTTYF. CDR3 nucleotides: TGTGCCAGCATAAAACAGGGTCGACCTATCGGAAGTGCAAACACCACATATTTT.

In this sample, this clonotype is medium-sized. The gene calls are TRBV11-3 and TRBJ1-4; D remains ambiguous. Between the trimmed V and J ends, which lost 1 base and 7 bases, there was a span of 7 bases. This CDR3 is built from 13 residues. Germline lookup yields CDR1 SGHNT and CDR2 YENEEA. CDR3: CASSLVSGEKLFF. CDR3 nucleotide sequence: TGTGCCAGCAGCTTAGTGTCCGGTGAAAAACTGTTTTTT.

The table lists this clonotype with a few counts. V usage is TRBV10-3 and J usage is TRBJ2-1; no firm D call. V lost 2 bases, J lost 5 bases, and 28 bases lay in between. The V gene's germline CDR1 is ENHRY and CDR2 SYGVKD. The CDR3 loop spans 20 amino acids. CDR3 DNA sequence: TGTGCCATCAGTGAGGGGCGAATATCAAACTTTCTGACATGGGACAATGAGCAGTTCTTC. Translating gives CAISEGRISNFLTWDNEQFF.

The rearrangement joins TRBV20-1 to TRBJ2-7; 7 positions match TRBD2. CDR1 and CDR2 from the germline V gene are DFQATT and SNEGSKA (reference sequence). The CDR3 extends over 15 amino acids. The V segment lost 0 bases and the J segment 5 bases; nucleotides outside the gene matches: 10. The CDR3 protein is CSARDIGGRFHEQYF. CDR3 DNA: TGCAGTGCTAGAGATATTGGCGGGAGATTCCACGAGCAGTACTTC.

This clonotype has just one count. One junction end does not reproduce the germline sequence, and a read error may be involved. The chain uses TRBV20-1 and TRBJ2-3; TRBD2 aligns across 9 bases. Germline V gene lookup returns CDR1 DFQATT and CDR2 SNEGSKA (reference sequence). CDR3 length: 14 amino acids. This CDR3 is CSDPKREESDTQYF. CDR3 DNA sequence: TGCAGTGATCCGAAGCGGGAGGAATCAGATACGCAATATTTT.

At least ten counts were recorded for this clonotype. This chain uses TRBV6-5 with TRBJ1-3; no reliable D call. The CDR3 consists of 15 residues. From germline, CDR1 is MNHEY and CDR2 SVGAGI. V was pared by 2 bases and J by 3 bases, with 11 bases between. The DNA for the CDR3 is TGTGCCAGCAGTTACCGGAGTGGGATTGGAAACACCATATATTTT. Translating gives CASSYRSGIGNTIYF.

With regard to this clonotype: Relative to the germline gene, one junction end is altered; a read error may explain this. This rearrangement joins TRBV20-1 to TRBJ2-3, with D maybe TRBD2 (6 bases). The germline V gene has CDR1 DFQATT and CDR2 SNEGSKA (reference sequence). The CDR3 runs 16 residues. The CDR3 region is CSALPTRDSSTDTQCF. DNA of the CDR3: TGCAGTGCTCTCCCGACGCGGGACTCTAGCACAGATACGCAGTGTTTT.

With respect to this clonotype: A much larger clone lies one base from this, so it may be a read error. V and J are TRBV10-3 and TRBJ2-1; TRBD2 matches at 11 bases. After removal of 6 bases from V and 8 bases from J, the junction contained 12 bases not matched to a gene. The germline gives CDR1 ENHRY, CDR2 SYGVKD. The CDR3 loop spans 16 amino acids. In DNA, the CDR3 is TGTGCCATCAGCTTACGGAATAGCGGGGGGGCGGATGAGCAGTTCTTC. Its protein is CAISLRNSGGADEQFF.

This clonotype appeared a single time. Being one base from a much bigger clone, this may be a read error. The V call is TRBV10-3, the J call TRBJ2-5; D not certain. CDR3 length equals 13 residues. Germline V gene data show CDR1 as ENHRY and CDR2 as SYGVKD. The CDR3 sequence is CAIGDSSGPPQYF. Here the CDR3 DNA reads TGTGCCATCGGTGATTCCAGTGGCCCGCCCCAGTACTTC.

To note about this clonotype: One end of the junction varies from germline; a read error may be responsible. The V and J genes are TRBV6-2 or TRBV6-3 and TRBJ2-6; no firm D call. CDR3 length equals 19 residues. Germline CDR1 is MNHEY and CDR2 is SVGEGT. Written as DNA, the CDR3 is TGTGTCAGCAGTTACTCGCTACTCAATGGGCTCTCTGGGGCCAACGTCCTGACTTTC. Its translation: CVSSYSLLNGLSGANVLTF.

Concerning this clonotype itself: The conserved phenylalanine or tryptophan normally closing the CDR3 is absent here, so this likely arose from a read error. The V call is TRBV11-2, the J call TRBJ1-2, with no clear D. The CDR3 has 11 amino acids. CDR1 is SGHAT, CDR2 FQNNGV, per germline. The CDR3 spells CASILEDGYTL. The CDR3 DNA reads TGTGCCAGCATCTTAGAGGATGGCTACACCCTC.

As to this clonotype: Relative to the germline gene, one junction end is altered; a read error may explain this. V and J are TRBV2 and TRBJ2-1; D is ambiguous. The germline V gene encodes CDR1 SNHLY and CDR2 FYNNEI. The CDR3 contains 15 residues. In DNA form, the CDR3 reads TGTACCAGCAGTGACAAGTCGGCCTCCTACAATGAGCAGTCCTTC. Translated: CTSSDKSASYNEQSF.

Comments on this clonotype: Just one base apart from a much larger clone, this may be a read error. The V gene is TRBV20-1, the J gene TRBJ1-1; 8 nucleotides line up with TRBD1. After removal of 8 bases from V and 6 bases from J, the junction contained 8 bases not matched to a gene. The CDR3 is 12 amino acids. The germline CDR1 and CDR2 sequences are DFQATT and SNEGSKA (reference sequence). CDR3 sequence reads: CSPTDRDSEAFF. The CDR3 nucleotides are TGCAGTCCAACGGACAGGGACTCTGAAGCTTTCTTT.

In the case of this clonotype: A much larger clone lies one base from this, so it may be a read error. The V call is TRBV20-1, the J call TRBJ2-1, with D hard to call. Germline CDR1 reads DFQATT; CDR2 reads SNEGSKA (reference sequence). This CDR3 spans 10 amino acids. CDR3 sequence (DNA): TGCAGTGCGCTTTACAATGGGCAGTTCTTC. This encodes CSALYNGQFF.

This clonotype came up many times. This chain joins TRBV10-2 and TRBJ2-7; D is possibly TRBD1 (5 bases). Deletions cut 3 bases from V and 5 bases from J, with 8 bases between. The CDR3 extends over 12 amino acids. From germline, CDR1 is WSHSY and CDR2 SAAADI. The CDR3 DNA sequence: TGCGCCAGCAGTGAACCAGGGAACGAGCAGTACTTC. This encodes CASSEPGNEQYF.

Comment on this clonotype: The junction and the germline gene differ at one end; a read error may be behind it. The V gene is TRBV10-3, the J gene TRBJ1-4; D gene uncertain. Looked up from germline, CDR1 is ENHRY and CDR2 is SYGVKD. The CDR3 loop spans 15 amino acids. CDR3 sequence reads: CAISEGGLLNENLFF. The CDR3 DNA sequence: TGTGCCATCAGTGAGGGTGGTCTTCTTAATGAAAATCTGTTTTTT.

Comment on this clonotype: A read error may be the cause here, since a much bigger clone is one base away. The chain employs TRBV20-1 and TRBJ2-1; TRBD2 matches at 11 bases. The CDR3 totals 14 residues. Germline V gene data show CDR1 as DFQATT and CDR2 as SNEGSKA (reference sequence). The CDR3 here is CNAEPGLADNEQFF. CDR3 DNA: TGCAATGCTGAACCGGGACTAGCGGACAATGAGCAGTTCTTC.

This clonotype showed up just a few times. Mismatch with germline at one junction end may stem from a read error. V and J are TRBV7-9 and TRBJ2-1, with D perhaps matching TRBD2 (6 bases). CDR1 and CDR2 from the germline V gene are SEHNR and FQNEAQ (reference sequence). The CDR3 totals 12 residues. In DNA form, the CDR3 reads TGTGCCAGCAGCCTAGCGATCAATGAGCAGTTCTTC. This sequence encodes CASSLAINEQFF.

With respect to this clonotype: A much larger clonotype is one base distant, so this may be a read error. This sequence joins TRBV12-3 or TRBV12-4 and TRBJ1-2; D might be TRBD1 (6 bases). This CDR3 is 14 amino acids long. V lost 6 bases to trimming and J lost 5 bases, with 16 bases between them. The CDR3 sequence: CASSSWAGQYGYTF. Written as DNA, the CDR3 is TGTGCCAGCAGCTCGTGGGCGGGACAATATGGCTACACCTTC.

The V gene is TRBV11-3, the J gene TRBJ1-1; 8 bases agree with TRBD1. This CDR3 spans 14 amino acids. Germline V gene sequence: CDR1 SGHNT, CDR2 YENEEA. The V gene end was trimmed by 5 bases and the J gene end by 7 bases; junction bases not matched to a gene: 9. CDR3 region: CASSRQGRDVEAFF. In DNA form, the CDR3 reads TGTGCCAGCAGCCGACAGGGGAGGGACGTTGAAGCTTTCTTT.

The chain has TRBV20-1 and TRBJ2-1; 11 bases match TRBD2. The CDR3 has 18 amino acids. Germline assignment: CDR1 DFQATT and CDR2 SNEGSKA (reference sequence). CDR3 loop: CNARHTSGGHSSYNEQFF. DNA of the CDR3: TGCAATGCCAGACATACTAGCGGGGGCCATAGCTCCTACAATGAGCAGTTCTTC.

By sample share, this clonotype is medium-sized. The rearrangement joins TRBV11-3 to TRBJ2-2; D gene unclear. Germline values: CDR1 SGHNT, CDR2 YENEEA. Between the trimmed V and J ends, which lost 3 bases and 4 bases, there was a span of 9 bases. The CDR3 contains 14 residues. CDR3 protein: CASSLKGFTGELFF. The CDR3 DNA reads as TGTGCCAGCAGCTTGAAGGGATTCACCGGGGAGCTGTTTTTT.